This TCR beta chain comes out of a study of metastatic and nonmetastatic thyroid tumors. No treatment of any kind had been given to any patient before thyroid surgery. The CDR3 is 15 amino acids. Germline CDR1 is LGHDT and CDR2 is YNNKEL (reference sequence). Between the trimmed V and J ends, which lost 7 bases and 4 bases, there was a span of 18 bases. TCRdb re-called the PCR reads with MiXCR. The data contain over 55,000 clones, almost 30% of them singletons. The sequencing input was blood. V usage is TRBV3-1 and J usage is TRBJ2-3; no firm D call. This TCR derives from a female donor with papillary thyroid cancer or a benign thyroid nodule (not recorded which). Some clones in this sample may be carry-over from other donors' samples. The CDR3 bases are TGTGCCAGCAACTCACGGCAGAATAGGGCAGATACGCAGTATTTT. Translated: CASNSRQNRADTQYF.